Reported below is one T cell receptor beta chain. No antigen is known for it. Treatment meaning: approximately 9-day PBMC culture with coronavirus spike peptide pools or control peptides (ViraFEST assay). One should note that the unexposed donor's CD4+ T cells were collected before the COVID-19 pandemic (2011-2018). Germline CDR1 LNHDA, CDR2 SQIVND (reference sequence). The CDR3 is 11 amino acids. V was trimmed by 7 bases and J by 9 bases, leaving 12 bases between them. These data are taken from a study of vaccination and CD4 T cells after COVID-19. Once obtained from cultured CD4+ T cells, the DNA was sequenced using the Oncomine TCR Beta short-read assay. It was from cultured CD4+ T cells that genomic DNA was extracted. A single record per CDR3 protein comes from TCRdb applying MiXCR to the PCR reads. The table records approximately 9,000 distinct CDR3 sequences, 30% to 40% of them present only once.

Sequenced material: CD4+ T cells from blood, cultured in vitro. This sequence originates from a human donor in good health. The chain is built from TRBV19 and TRBJ1-1; D remains unclear. In DNA, the CDR3 is TGTGCCAGTACCCTGGGGTCAAAAGCTTTCTTT. Translating gives CASTLGSKAFF. The full variable domain, in which reference TRBV19 and TRBJ1-1 provide the parts outside the CDR3, is DGGITQSPKYLFRKEGQNVTLSCEQNLNHDAMYWYRQDPGQGLRLIYYSQIVNDFQKGDIAEGYSVSREKKESFPLTVTSAQKNPTAFYLCASTLGSKAFFGQGTRLTVV.